One and the same sample provided the 15 T cell receptor beta chains below, sequenced in a study of blood T cell repertoires in COVID-19. TCRdb keeps only in-frame clones here, not all; method: immunoSEQ multiplex PCR. This table has 95,000 to 110,000 clones, around 87% appearing once. The specimen sequenced was peripheral blood. These receptors came from a man aged 45-60 years with acute or convalescent COVID-19.

CDR3 in amino acids: CASSEVGGNSPLHF. CDR3 in DNA: TGTGCCAGCAGTGAGGTAGGGGGTAATTCACCCCTCCACTTT. The chain is built from TRBV25-1 and TRBJ1-6, with D perhaps matching TRBD1 (6 bases). CDR3 length: 14 residues. Trimming cost V 3 bases and J 6 bases, with 9 bases left between them. The germline V gene encodes CDR1 MGHDK and CDR2 SYGVNS.

The chain is built from TRBV24-1 and TRBJ1-5; perhaps TRBD1 as D (5 bases). Trimming shortened V by 7 bases and J by 7 bases, and 22 bases separated the two germline ends. Germline-derived CDR1 and CDR2 are KGHDR and SFDVKD. The CDR3 has 16 residues. CDR3 coding DNA: TGTGCCACCAGGGAGGGGCGACGAGGAGTAGAGCAGCCCCAGCATTTT. Translating gives CATREGRRGVEQPQHF.

This clone was seen more than once but under ten times. The chain has TRBV29-1 and TRBJ2-1, with 8 bases identical to TRBD2. The germline CDR1 and CDR2 sequences are SQVTM and ANQGSEA. This CDR3 region has 13 residues. Trimming at V came to 3 bases and at J to 5 bases, leaving 3 bases not matched to a gene. CDR3 nucleotide sequence: TGCAGCGTTGAGGGACTAGGAGACAATGAGCAGTTCTTC. Translated: CSVEGLGDNEQFF.

The chain links TRBV7-9 to TRBJ2-1; 10 nucleotides match TRBD1. This CDR3 is 14 amino acids long. Germline CDR1 reads SEHNR; CDR2 reads FQNEAQ (reference sequence). Trimming removed 8 bases from V and 4 bases from J; junction bases left unmatched: 5. CDR3 sequence (DNA): TGTGCCAGCTTCAGGGACAGGGGTTACAATGAGCAGTTCTTC. This codes for CASFRDRGYNEQFF.

The rearrangement joins TRBV11-2 to TRBJ2-5, with 9 bases lining up with TRBD2. Per the germline V gene, CDR1 is SGHAT and CDR2 is FQNNGV. This CDR3 has 17 amino acids. With V trimmed by 5 bases and J by 5 bases, 15 bases remained unmatched. This CDR3 is CASSLLSGGGPGETQYF. As DNA, the CDR3 is TGTGCCAGCAGCCTACTTAGCGGGGGAGGGCCCGGGGAGACCCAGTACTTC.

This sequence joins TRBV28 and TRBJ1-1; 7 bases align to TRBD1. V shed 5 bases, J shed 5 bases, and the junction held 11 bases outside the gene matches. Germline assignment: CDR1 MDHEN and CDR2 SYDVKM. The CDR3 contains 15 residues. In nucleotides, the CDR3 is TGTGCCAGCAGTAAAAGAAGAGGGGGCCGGACTGAAGCTTTCTTT. Encoded protein: CASSKRRGGRTEAFF.

V is TRBV6-5 and J is TRBJ1-6; 9 bases line up with TRBD1. This CDR3 region has 14 residues. V was clipped by 4 bases and J by 5 bases; unmatched bases: 0. Per the germline V gene, CDR1 is MNHEY and CDR2 is SVGAGI. The CDR3 protein is CASSWTGDNSPLHF. The CDR3 nucleotides read TGTGCCAGCAGTTGGACAGGGGATAATTCACCCCTCCACTTT.

The chain is built from TRBV28 and TRBJ2-1; TRBD2 matches 7 bases. There are 16 residues in the CDR3. J was trimmed by 1 base and V by 6 bases; bases with no gene match: 9. Looked up from germline, CDR1 is MDHEN and CDR2 is SYDVKM. CDR3 loop: CASRLLKRGSYNEQFF. CDR3 coding DNA: TGTGCCAGCAGACTCCTCAAGCGGGGATCCTACAATGAGCAGTTCTTC.

J is TRBJ1-4 and V is TRBV2; D uncertain. The CDR3 totals 14 residues. Germline V lookup: CDR1 SNHLY, CDR2 FYNNEI. Trimming removed 2 bases from V and 8 bases from J, with 12 bases in between. The CDR3: CASSEYVLREKLFF. The CDR3 nucleotides are TGTGCCAGCAGTGAATATGTTTTACGGGAAAAACTGTTTTTT.

This clone showed up just once. The CDR3 region has the DNA TGTGCCAGCAGTGATCGAGGGGGCGCTGGGGCCAACGTCCTGACTTTC. It specifies CASSDRGGAGANVLTF. The chain employs TRBV25-1 and TRBJ2-6; 7 nucleotides match TRBD1. The length of the CDR3 is 16 residues. The germline CDR1 and CDR2 sequences are MGHDK and SYGVNS. V trimming: 3 bases; J trimming: 2 bases; junction bases outside the gene matches: 4.

V gene TRBV6-4 combines with J gene TRBJ2-7; TRBD1 might be the D (6 bases). Germline V CDR1 and CDR2: MRHNA, SNTAGT. This CDR3 spans 17 amino acids. V dropped 0 bases and J dropped 1 base, with 16 bases sitting between them. CDR3 loop: CASSDSARQGQSYEQYF. The DNA for the CDR3 is TGTGCCAGCAGTGACTCAGCTCGGCAGGGGCAATCCTACGAGCAGTACTTC.

This rearrangement joins TRBV6-5 to TRBJ2-2; a weak D match, TRBD1 (5 bases). This CDR3 comprises 15 residues. Germline assignment: CDR1 MNHEY and CDR2 SVGAGI. V lost 2 bases to trimming and J lost 4 bases, with 11 bases between them. The CDR3 is CASSYGQGPTGELFF. The CDR3 coding sequence is TGTGCCAGCAGTTACGGGCAGGGTCCCACCGGGGAGCTGTTTTTT.

The chain recombines TRBV5-4 with TRBJ1-2, with D tentatively TRBD1 (6 bases). Deletions cut 4 bases from V and 3 bases from J, with 13 bases between. The germline CDR1 and CDR2 sequences are SGHNT and YYREEE (reference sequence). The CDR3 is 14 residues long. CDR3 residues: CASSPGGQDYGYTF. The CDR3 DNA reads as TGTGCCAGCAGCCCGGGGGGGCAGGACTATGGCTACACCTTC.

This chain connects TRBV2 to TRBJ2-1; TRBD2 might be the D (6 bases). This CDR3 is built from 13 residues. V gave up 8 bases and J gave up 9 bases, with 17 bases separating them. The germline V gene has CDR1 SNHLY and CDR2 FYNNEI. The CDR3 spells CASEASGVGEQFF. The CDR3 coding sequence is TGTGCCAGCGAAGCCTCGGGGGTGGGTGAGCAGTTCTTC.

The V call is TRBV24-1, the J call TRBJ2-5, with 7 positions matching TRBD1. This CDR3 contains 13 residues. Germline CDR1 and CDR2: KGHDR and SFDVKD. The V and J ends lost 9 bases and 4 bases, in that order; junction bases with no gene match: 7. The CDR3 coding sequence is TGTGCCACCGCCGCGACAGGGATAGAGACCCAGTACTTC. Amino acids: CATAATGIETQYF.